The 15 T cell receptor beta chains listed next were all sequenced from one sample in a study. Here immunoSEQ multiplex PCR was the method, and the copy in TCRdb shows in-frame clones only, minus some. The sample lists around 50,000 clones; just over 90% were seen once. Sequencing input: PBMCs. The receptors were sampled from a man aged 35 to 55 with rheumatoid arthritis.

The V and J genes are TRBV7-8 and TRBJ2-5; weak D call: TRBD1 (6 bases). Germline V gene data show CDR1 as SGHVS and CDR2 as FQNEAQ. The CDR3 consists of 15 residues. V was cut by 1 base and J by 5 bases, with 14 bases left in between. In nucleotides, the CDR3 is TGTGCCAGCAGCTTAGGGACAGTGTCCCCCGAGACCCAGTACTTC. Protein sequence: CASSLGTVSPETQYF.

The chain joins TRBV19 to TRBJ1-4, with D perhaps TRBD1 (6 bases). Germline values: CDR1 LNHDA, CDR2 SQIVND (reference sequence). This CDR3 region has 14 residues. V was cut by 7 bases and J by 8 bases, with 17 bases left in between. The CDR3 DNA reads as TGTGCCAGTACTCCCACAGGGTCGGACGAAAAACTGTTTTTT. Its translation is CASTPTGSDEKLFF.

The chain couples TRBV5-4 to TRBJ2-3; TRBD2 is a possible D gene (5 bases). Germline V CDR1 and CDR2: SGHNT, YYREEE (reference sequence). Trimming removed 3 bases at V and 3 bases at J, with 8 bases between. This CDR3 contains 13 residues. DNA for the CDR3: TGTGCCAGCAGCTCGGGGTCTACAGATACGCAGTATTTT. Translated, it gives CASSSGSTDTQYF.

The J gene is TRBJ1-5, the V gene TRBV6-5; D possibly corresponds to TRBD1 (5 bases). The germline CDR1 and CDR2 sequences are MNHEY and SVGAGI. Trimming took 5 bases from V and 2 from J, leaving 10 bases between them. This CDR3 contains 14 residues. CDR3 DNA: TGTGCCAGCAGTCGGGGCGGTGGCAATCAGCCCCAGCATTTT. Protein product: CASSRGGGNQPQHF.

This clone turned up a few times. The J gene is TRBJ1-1, the V gene TRBV5-1; D remains ambiguous. Germline V CDR1 and CDR2: SGHRS, YFSETQ. Trimming left V 4 bases short and J 0 bases short, with 10 bases between. The CDR3 runs 14 residues. The DNA for the CDR3 is TGCGCCAGCAGCAGAACCACAATGAACACTGAAGCTTTCTTT. Residues: CASSRTTMNTEAFF.

The chain links TRBV14 to TRBJ2-3; 9 positions match TRBD1. Germline CDR1 SGHDN, CDR2 FVKESK. The CDR3 has 15 amino acids. The trim removed 1 base at V and 4 bases at J, leaving 3 bases unmatched. The CDR3 sequence: CASSQVDRGADTQYF. The CDR3 DNA sequence: TGTGCCAGCAGCCAAGTGGACAGGGGTGCAGATACGCAGTATTTT.

V and J are TRBV5-6 and TRBJ2-5; D is ambiguous. V lost 4 bases, J lost 4 bases, and 8 bases lay in between. The CDR3 loop spans 12 amino acids. CDR1 is SGHDT and CDR2 is YYEEEE in the germline V gene. DNA for the CDR3: TGTGCCAGCAGCCTCCTTAGAGAGACCCAGTACTTC. This encodes CASSLLRETQYF.

The chain combines TRBV5-4 with TRBJ2-2; D gene uncertain. The CDR3 contains 14 residues. Germline assignment: CDR1 SGHNT and CDR2 YYREEE (reference sequence). Trimming took 0 bases from V and 4 from J, leaving 7 bases between them. DNA of the CDR3: TGTGCCAGCAGCTTGGAAGGGCTCACCGGGGAGCTGTTTTTT. Encoded protein: CASSLEGLTGELFF.

The V and J genes are TRBV3-1 (or the pseudogene TRBV3-2) and TRBJ2-3; TRBD2 might be the D (5 bases). There are 11 residues in the CDR3. V dropped 4 bases and J dropped 10 bases, with 9 bases sitting between them. Germline V CDR1 and CDR2: LGHDT, YNNKEL (reference sequence). The CDR3 loop reads CASSPGLAQYF. CDR3 nucleotides: TGTGCCAGCAGCCCTGGACTTGCGCAGTATTTT.

The chain employs TRBV7-3 and TRBJ2-2; TRBD2 is a possible D gene (5 bases). Germline V lookup: CDR1 SGHTA, CDR2 FQGTGA. The V and J ends lost 4 bases and 7 bases respectively, with 19 bases between them. The CDR3 contains 16 residues. The CDR3 reads CASSSQRSERGGELFF. The CDR3 bases are TGTGCCAGCAGCTCTCAGCGGAGCGAGAGAGGCGGGGAGCTGTTTTTT.

The rearrangement links TRBV28 to TRBJ1-2, with 9 bases lining up with TRBD1. Germline trimming cut 4 bases from V and 4 bases from J; bases unmatched to any gene: 10. CDR1 MDHEN and CDR2 SYDVKM come from the germline V gene. This CDR3 has 16 residues. This CDR3 reads CASSSLTGGRGYGYTF. In nucleotides, the CDR3 is TGTGCCAGCAGTTCGTTGACAGGGGGTCGGGGCTATGGCTACACCTTC.

This chain connects TRBV7-9 to TRBJ1-1; 9 positions match TRBD1. The germline V gene encodes CDR1 SEHNR and CDR2 FQNEAQ (reference sequence). J was trimmed by 2 bases and V by 5 bases; bases with no gene match: 12. The CDR3 length is 17 residues. The CDR3 protein is CASSPRTGDPRNTEAFF. The CDR3 nucleotides read TGTGCCAGCAGCCCACGGACAGGGGACCCTCGTAACACTGAAGCTTTCTTT.

The table lists this clone with a count of one. The chain employs TRBV7-9 and TRBJ1-5; a weak D match, TRBD1 (6 bases). CDR3 length equals 16 residues. V lost 4 bases and J lost 2, with 15 bases in between. Germline CDR1 reads SEHNR; CDR2 reads FQNEAQ (reference sequence). The CDR3 region has the DNA TGTGCCAGCAGCTCTAGGGGTGGGGGCGGCAATCAGCCCCAGCATTTT. Protein: CASSSRGGGGNQPQHF. The full variable domain, in which reference TRBV7-9 and TRBJ1-5 provide the parts outside the CDR3, is DTGVSQNPRHKITKRGQNVTFRCDPISEHNRLYWYRQTLGQGPEFLTYFQNEAQLEKSRLLSDRFSAERPKGSFSTLEIQRTEQGDSAMYLCASSSRGGGGNQPQHFGDGTRLSIL.

The CDR3: CASSPHTTAYTEAFF. CDR3 DNA sequence: TGCGCCAGCAGCCCCCACACGACAGCCTACACTGAAGCTTTCTTT. The J gene is TRBJ1-1, the V gene TRBV4-3; D perhaps matches TRBD1 (5 bases). Per the germline V gene, CDR1 is LGHNA and CDR2 is YSLEER. The CDR3 contains 15 residues. Trimming took off 4 bases at V and 3 bases at J, with 15 bases between the two ends.

The chain has TRBV18 and TRBJ1-2, with a weak D call TRBD1 (6 bases). The V and J ends lost 3 bases and 6 bases respectively, with 17 bases between them. The CDR3 has 15 amino acids. Looked up from germline, CDR1 is KGHSH and CDR2 is LQKENI. This CDR3 is CASSPNGTPKNGYTF. CDR3 DNA sequence: TGTGCCAGCTCACCCAACGGGACACCCAAGAATGGCTACACCTTC. Using reference TRBV18 and TRBJ1-2 for the parts outside the CDR3, the full variable domain is NAGVMQNPRHLVRRRGQEARLRCSPMKGHSHVYWYRQLPEEGLKFMVYLQKENIIDESGMPKERFSAEFPKEGPSILRIQQVVRGDSAAYFCASSPNGTPKNGYTFGSGTRLTVV.